Listed below are T cell receptor beta chains from one sample, sequenced in a study of blood T cell repertoires in COVID-19. The method was immunoSEQ multiplex PCR; TCRdb's version includes in-frame clones alone and lacks a portion of them. The data show over 100,000 clones, with approximately 87% seen just once and 6% to 7% held by the top ten. The sample consisted of peripheral blood. The receptor set was obtained from a woman aged 45-59 years with acute or convalescent COVID-19. CDR3s include the opening cysteine and the closing phenylalanine or tryptophan. D genes are given only for firm matches. A clone size is listed for some rows: how often the clone was seen (once, few, many), or a class if it is expanded.

d_call,j_call,v_call,clone_size,cdr3_nt,cdr3_aa
TRBD2,TRBJ2-3,TRBV6-1,.,TGTGCCAGCAGTGTTCGAGCGGGGGGGCTGAAAGATACGCAGTATTTT,CASSVRAGGLKDTQYF
.,TRBJ2-7,TRBV6-1,.,TGTGCCAGCCGCGGGGCAGGGGGTACCTACGAGCAGTACTTC,CASRGAGGTYEQYF
TRBD2,TRBJ2-3,TRBV5-8,.,TGTGCCAGCAGCTTGCCTCGGGGGGGCAGAGATACGCAGTATTTT,CASSLPRGGRDTQYF
TRBD1,TRBJ1-5,TRBV12-5,.,TGTGCTAGTGGTTTGGTACCCGGGTTGGGGACAGGGGCTGGGAGCAATCAGCCCCAGCATTTT,CASGLVPGLGTGAGSNQPQHF
TRBD2,TRBJ2-3,TRBV6-5,.,TGTGCCAGCAGCCGAGCGGGGAGACACACAGATACGCAGTATTTT,CASSRAGRHTDTQYF
.,TRBJ1-2,TRBV2,.,TGTGCCAGCAGTGTTGTGGTGAGCTATGGCTACACCTTC,CASSVVVSYGYTF
.,TRBJ2-3,TRBV11-2,.,TGTGCCAGCAGCTACGGGGTCTGGGCAGATACGCAGTATTTT,CASSYGVWADTQYF
.,TRBJ1-1,TRBV7-9,.,TGTGCCAGCAGCTTAGACAGCCCTAATGAAGCTTTCTTT,CASSLDSPNEAFF
.,TRBJ1-2,TRBV5-6,.,TGTGCCAGCACCATGGGACAACGGGACTATGGCTACACCTTC,CASTMGQRDYGYTF
.,TRBJ1-1,TRBV11-1,once,TGTGCCAGCAGCTTGGAGGAGAACACTGAAGCTTTCTTT,CASSLEENTEAFF
.,TRBJ1-1,TRBV9,.,TGTGCCAGCAGCGCCCCCCAGGGTGAAGCTTTCTTT,CASSAPQGEAFF
.,TRBJ2-2,TRBV18,.,TGTGCCAGCTCACCAGGGACACTGAACACCGGGGAGCTGTTTTTT,CASSPGTLNTGELFF
TRBD1,TRBJ1-5,TRBV20-1,.,TGCAGTGCTAGTGCGACCGGGACAGAAAATCAGCCCCAGCATTTT,CSASATGTENQPQHF
TRBD1,TRBJ1-6,TRBV10-3,.,TGTGCCGTGACCGGGACAGAGAATTCACCCCTCCACTTT,CAVTGTENSPLHF
.,TRBJ2-4,TRBV28,.,TGTGCCAGCAGTTTGGCAGGGGATAAGAACTCCAAAAACATTCAGTACTTC,CASSLAGDKNSKNIQYF